Listed below are T cell receptor beta chains from one sample, sequenced in a study of a mutant IDH1 vaccine in newly diagnosed glioma. Libraries were prepared by immunoSEQ multiplex PCR; TCRdb keeps only in-frame clonotypes and omits some of them. The data contain approximately 31,000 clones, roughly 78% of them singletons. No antigens are known for them. Sequenced material: PBMCs, taken from a glioma patient whose treatment included an IDH1 peptide vaccine. The receptor set was obtained from a man between 40 and 49 years old with glioma. Some clones in this sample may be carry-over from other donors' samples. Both conserved end residues are part of each CDR3. A D gene is named only where the DNA matches it firmly.

j_gene | v_gene | d_gene | CDR3aa
TRBJ1-6 | TRBV25-1 | - | CASSERPSYNSPLHF
TRBJ2-2 | TRBV15 | - | CATSRNRGGTGELFF
TRBJ1-1 | TRBV7-9 | TRBD1 | CASIHRDRVTEAFF
TRBJ2-1 | TRBV29-1 | - | CSVEPAVSYNEQFF
TRBJ2-7 | TRBV2 | TRBD1 | CASSPPGRGPSGEQYF
TRBJ1-1 | TRBV5-1 | TRBD1 | CASSLADRGMNTEAFF
TRBJ2-3 | TRBV4-1 | - | CASSQAPGTGTDTQYF
TRBJ2-5 | TRBV7-8 | TRBD1 | CASSYRTGELQETQYF
TRBJ1-4 | TRBV10-1 | - | CASSDRADEKLFF
TRBJ1-4 | TRBV9 | - | CASSAQWGNEKLFF
TRBJ2-7 | TRBV4-1 | TRBD2 | CASSQVRASGATYEQYF
TRBJ2-5 | TRBV10-3 | - | CAISDGSGDETQYF
TRBJ1-2 | TRBV6-5 | - | CASRGVNYGYTF
TRBJ1-1 | TRBV7-3 | TRBD1 | CASSPGGQNTEAFF
TRBJ2-7 | TRBV9 | - | CASSVGGGVSYEQYF
TRBJ1-5 | TRBV7-9 | - | CASSLASGSYSNQPQHF
TRBJ1-3 | TRBV7-6 | - | CASSSQDSGNTIYF
TRBJ1-2 | TRBV5-1 | TRBD1 | CASGQADYGYTF
TRBJ1-6 | TRBV15 | - | CATSTTAENNSPLHF
TRBJ1-1 | TRBV19 | TRBD1 | CASSITGVKDTEAFF
TRBJ1-4 | TRBV7-9 | - | CASSLGSTTNEKLFF
TRBJ2-7 | TRBV5-1 | TRBD1 | CASSLGTGGAYEQYF
TRBJ1-1 | TRBV7-2 | TRBD1 | CASSLASGGRNTEAFF
TRBJ2-7 | TRBV10-3 | - | CAISPAGDEQYF
TRBJ1-2 | TRBV7-9 | TRBD1 | CASSLARGTLYGYTF
TRBJ2-7 | TRBV19 | - | CASSPQGDNSYEQYF
TRBJ1-1 | TRBV27 | TRBD1 | CASRNRGPYMNTEAFF
TRBJ1-1 | TRBV13 | - | CASSERGIAEAFF
TRBJ2-3 | TRBV4-1 | - | CASSHPTGWATDTQYF
TRBJ1-2 | TRBV28 | - | CASSLASEYGYTF
TRBJ1-5 | TRBV6-5 | - | CASSLGGQYSNQPQHF
TRBJ1-2 | TRBV2 | - | CASSGYRVDGYTF
TRBJ2-2 | TRBV2 | TRBD1 | CASSVGTGRSTGELFF
TRBJ2-5 | TRBV29-1 | - | CSVVSGGVGTQYF
TRBJ2-3 | TRBV28 | TRBD2 | CASSLPSGDARTDTQYF
TRBJ1-2 | TRBV6-5 | - | CASSRRDGDGYTF
TRBJ2-6 | TRBV27 | - | CASSSYMPSGANVLTF
TRBJ2-5 | TRBV5-5 | TRBD1 | CASSLVRQGEETQYF
TRBJ2-2 | TRBV2 | - | CASSRDVGELFF
TRBJ2-3 | TRBV6-1 | TRBD2 | CASQRAGGSTDTQYF
TRBJ1-3 | TRBV19 | - | CASSMFSTAFRNTIYF
TRBJ1-5 | TRBV29-1 | - | CSVEGGPSNQPQHF
TRBJ1-1 | TRBV5-1 | - | CASSSGVNTEAFF
TRBJ1-2 | TRBV6-5 | TRBD1 | CASTPFLGGGYTF
TRBJ2-2 | TRBV19 | - | CASSISAGELFF
TRBJ2-7 | TRBV14 | - | CASSQSSNPYEQYF
TRBJ1-6 | TRBV6-6 | TRBD1 | CASSYTTGAANSPLHF
TRBJ1-6 | TRBV7-9 | - | CASSSVGEGSPLHF
TRBJ2-6 | TRBV15 | - | CATSKVLELGLSGANVLTF
TRBJ2-3 | TRBV5-4 | TRBD1 | CASSIWTGSTDTQYF
TRBJ2-1 | TRBV4-1 | - | CASSQVRLMTGYNEQFF
TRBJ1-2 | TRBV2 | TRBD1 | CARGGTGASNYGYTF
TRBJ1-2 | TRBV7-2 | TRBD1 | CASSSGGDSLFYGYTF